Shown below are 18 T cell receptor beta chains from a single sample sequenced in a study of blood T cell repertoires in COVID-19. Sequencing used immunoSEQ multiplex PCR; TCRdb keeps in-frame clones, though not all of them. The data show around 260,000 clones, with approximately 91% seen just once and about 0.94% held by the top ten. Sequenced: peripheral blood. All receptors come from a woman aged 40-49 years who had recovered from COVID-19.

This chain connects TRBV27 to TRBJ2-1; TRBD2 might be the D (6 bases). Looked up from germline, CDR1 is MNHEY and CDR2 is SMNVEV (reference sequence). The CDR3 length is 17 residues. V shed 3 bases and J shed 7 bases, with 22 bases lying between them. CDR3 sequence reads: CASSLNGGPFRWNEQFF. The CDR3 coding sequence is TGTGCCAGCAGTTTGAACGGGGGACCTTTTAGGTGGAATGAGCAGTTCTTC.

J is TRBJ2-1 and V is TRBV5-8; TRBD2 matches 11 bases. J lost 9 bases, V lost 0 bases, and 5 bases had no gene match. The CDR3 spans 15 residues. Germline V CDR1 and CDR2: SGHTS, YDEGEE. The CDR3 bases are TGTGCCAGCAGCTTGGGACTAGCGGGAATCAGTGAGCAGTTCTTC. Translated, it gives CASSLGLAGISEQFF.

The chain has TRBV19 and TRBJ2-3; 9 bases are a match to TRBD2. Germline CDR1 and CDR2: LNHDA and SQIVND (reference sequence). The V gene end was trimmed by 2 bases and the J gene end by 4 bases; junction bases not matched to a gene: 4. The CDR3 is 15 residues long. CDR3 sequence: CASSIIAGGPDTQYF. In DNA form, the CDR3 reads TGTGCCAGTAGTATAATTGCGGGAGGGCCAGATACGCAGTATTTT.

The chain employs TRBV12-3 or TRBV12-4 and TRBJ1-1, with D tentatively TRBD1 (6 bases). Trimming cost V 3 bases and J 6 bases, with 11 bases left between them. This CDR3 contains 13 residues. CDR3 nucleotide sequence: TGTGCCAGCAGTTTTGGGGGGGCCCCTGAAGCTTTCTTT. This codes for CASSFGGAPEAFF.

The genes are TRBV7-3 and TRBJ2-2, with TRBD2 identical over 8 bases. The CDR3 totals 15 residues. V was pared by 5 bases and J by 5 bases, with 7 bases of the junction left unmatched. Germline V gene sequence: CDR1 SGHTA, CDR2 FQGTGA. The DNA for the CDR3 is TGTGCCAGCAGCGCCACTAGCGGAGGGACCGGGGAGCTGTTTTTT. This translates into CASSATSGGTGELFF.

The chain is built from TRBV6-6 and TRBJ2-1; D gene unclear. Trimming took 4 bases from V and 8 from J, leaving 12 bases between them. This CDR3 has 13 amino acids. Per germline, CDR1 MNHNY and CDR2 SVGAGI (reference sequence). The CDR3 nucleotides are TGTGCCAGCAGTTGGCCCGTAGCCGATGAGCAGTTCTTC. Its translation: CASSWPVADEQFF.

V and J are TRBV14 and TRBJ2-7, with TRBD2 matching over 13 bases. Trimming cost V 4 bases and J 10 bases; bases outside gene matches: 7. Germline V gene data show CDR1 as SGHDN and CDR2 as FVKESK. This CDR3 contains 14 residues. The CDR3 here is CASSLLAGGSIQYF. CDR3 nucleotide sequence: TGTGCCAGCAGCCTACTAGCGGGAGGGTCGATTCAGTACTTC.

The V and J genes are TRBV28 and TRBJ1-2; D possibly corresponds to TRBD1 (5 bases). CDR3 length: 12 residues. Trimming took 11 bases from V and 4 from J, leaving 14 bases between them. Germline V gives CDR1 MDHEN, CDR2 SYDVKM. The CDR3 DNA reads as TGTGCCGGATGGAGAAGGGGCTATGGCTACACCTTC. Amino acids: CAGWRRGYGYTF.

This clone has just one count. J is TRBJ2-5 and V is TRBV7-6, with 8 bases fitting TRBD2. J lost 5 bases, V lost 2 bases, and 10 bases had no gene match. Per germline, CDR1 SGHVS and CDR2 FNYEAQ. The CDR3 extends over 16 amino acids. The CDR3 sequence is CASSLNPAGARETQYF. Written as DNA, the CDR3 is TGTGCCAGCAGCTTAAACCCAGCGGGAGCGAGGGAGACCCAGTACTTC.

V gene TRBV9 combines with J gene TRBJ2-1, with D unclear. The germline gives CDR1 SGDLS, CDR2 YYNGEE. The V end lost 4 bases, the J end lost 5 bases, and 7 bases lay between the germline ends. This CDR3 has 12 residues. CDR3 protein: CASSPSDNEQFF. For the CDR3, the DNA is TGTGCCAGCAGCCCGAGCGACAATGAGCAGTTCTTC.

A word on this clone: The sample has other DNA sequences that encode this CDR3 too. The chain joins TRBV2 to TRBJ2-7, with TRBD1 identical over 8 bases. CDR3 length equals 13 residues. Germline assignment: CDR1 SNHLY and CDR2 FYNNEI. V trimming: 4 bases; J trimming: 7 bases; junction bases outside the gene matches: 6. The CDR3 region is CASSGQGAGEQYF. CDR3 nucleotide sequence: TGTGCCAGCAGTGGGCAGGGGGCAGGGGAGCAGTACTTC.

The chain combines TRBV11-2 with TRBJ2-5; 9 nucleotides align to TRBD2. CDR1 is SGHAT and CDR2 is FQNNGV in the germline V gene. CDR3 size: 15 residues. V lost 6 bases to trimming and J lost 1 base; unmatched junction nucleotides: 6. CDR3 nucleotides: TGTGCCAGCAGGCTAGCGGGGAGCCTCCAAGAGACCCAGTACTTC. This gives the protein CASRLAGSLQETQYF.

V and J are TRBV5-1 and TRBJ2-3, with 9 bases matching TRBD2. With V trimmed by 0 bases and J by 2 bases, 1 base remained unmatched. The germline V gene has CDR1 SGHRS and CDR2 YFSETQ. The length of the CDR3 is 15 residues. The CDR3 is CASSLGGGDTDTQYF. In nucleotides, the CDR3 is TGCGCCAGCAGCTTGGGCGGGGGGGACACAGATACGCAGTATTTT.

The rearrangement joins TRBV2 to TRBJ1-2; D possibly corresponds to TRBD1 (5 bases). V was pared by 2 bases and J by 5 bases, with 12 bases between. CDR1 SNHLY and CDR2 FYNNEI come from the germline V gene. This CDR3 has 14 residues. CDR3 DNA sequence: TGTGCCAGCAGTGAACGGCAGGGCCTATATGGCTACACCTTC. Translated: CASSERQGLYGYTF.

The rearrangement links TRBV7-9 to TRBJ1-2; D may be TRBD1 (6 bases). Germline lookup yields CDR1 SEHNR and CDR2 FQNEAQ (reference sequence). The V and J ends lost 4 bases and 1 base respectively, with 13 bases between them. CDR3 length equals 15 residues. The chain's CDR3 is CASSSGQTGNYGYTF. CDR3 nucleotide sequence: TGTGCCAGCAGCTCTGGACAGACTGGTAACTATGGCTACACCTTC.

The V call is TRBV4-1, the J call TRBJ1-1; unclear D gene. The V end was cut by 0 bases, the J end by 10 bases, with 12 bases between. Germline CDR1 MGHRA, CDR2 YSYEKL. This CDR3 has 13 residues. The DNA for the CDR3 is TGCGCCAGCAGCCAAGATTTGGGGAGTCGAGCTTTCTTT. This translates into CASSQDLGSRAFF.

The chain links TRBV29-1 to TRBJ1-4, with 8 bases fitting TRBD1. Trimming cost V 4 bases and J 1 base; bases outside gene matches: 5. The CDR3 is made up of 15 amino acids. In germline, CDR1 is SQVTM, CDR2 ANQGSEA. Written as DNA, the CDR3 is TGCAGCGTTGCAGGGGGCGCGGGAACTAATGAAAAACTGTTTTTT. Translating gives CSVAGGAGTNEKLFF.

A word on this clone: Its ends do not fully match the called genes, so a read error is possible. The V gene is TRBV2, the J gene TRBJ2-7, with 10 bases identical to TRBD2. Per germline, CDR1 SNHLY and CDR2 FYNNEI. The CDR3 runs to 12 residues. DNA for the CDR3: TGTGCCAGCAGTCAAAATAGCGGGAGGAACCACTTC. Its protein is CASSQNSGRNHF.